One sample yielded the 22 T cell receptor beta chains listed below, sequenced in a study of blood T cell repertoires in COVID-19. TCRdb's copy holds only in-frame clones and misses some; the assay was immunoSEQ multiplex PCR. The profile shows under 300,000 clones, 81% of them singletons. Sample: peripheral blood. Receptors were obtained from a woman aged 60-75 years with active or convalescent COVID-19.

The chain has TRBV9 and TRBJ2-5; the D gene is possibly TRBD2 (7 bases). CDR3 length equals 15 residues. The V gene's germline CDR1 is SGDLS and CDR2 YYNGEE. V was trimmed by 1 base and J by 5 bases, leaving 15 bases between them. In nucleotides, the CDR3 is TGTGCCAGCAGCGTAAGTGGGGGGGCCGGTGAGACCCAGTACTTC. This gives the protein CASSVSGGAGETQYF.

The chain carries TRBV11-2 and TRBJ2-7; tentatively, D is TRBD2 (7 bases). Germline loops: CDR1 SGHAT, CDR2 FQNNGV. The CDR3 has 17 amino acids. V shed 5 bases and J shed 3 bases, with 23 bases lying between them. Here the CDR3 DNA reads TGTGCCAGCAGCCCAGCCATGGGGGCGGGGGCCCTCTACGAGCAGTACTTC. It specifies CASSPAMGAGALYEQYF.

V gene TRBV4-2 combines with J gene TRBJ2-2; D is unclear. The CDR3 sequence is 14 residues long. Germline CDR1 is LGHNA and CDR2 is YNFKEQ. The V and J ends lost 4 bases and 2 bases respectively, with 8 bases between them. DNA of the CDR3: TGTGCCAGCAGCCCAATGTCCAACACCGGGGAGCTGTTTTTT. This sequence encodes CASSPMSNTGELFF.

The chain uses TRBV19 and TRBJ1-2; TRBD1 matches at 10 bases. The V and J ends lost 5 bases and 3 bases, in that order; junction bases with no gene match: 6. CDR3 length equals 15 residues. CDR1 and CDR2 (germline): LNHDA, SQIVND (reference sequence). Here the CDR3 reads CASSAPGQGHYGYTF. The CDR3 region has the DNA TGTGCCAGTAGTGCACCGGGACAGGGGCACTATGGCTACACCTTC.

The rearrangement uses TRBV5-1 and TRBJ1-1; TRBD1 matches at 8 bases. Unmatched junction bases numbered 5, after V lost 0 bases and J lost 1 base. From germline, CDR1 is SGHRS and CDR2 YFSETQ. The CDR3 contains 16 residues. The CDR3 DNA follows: TGCGCCAGCAGCTTGGAGGCAGGGGGCGAGAACACTGAAGCTTTCTTT. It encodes CASSLEAGGENTEAFF.

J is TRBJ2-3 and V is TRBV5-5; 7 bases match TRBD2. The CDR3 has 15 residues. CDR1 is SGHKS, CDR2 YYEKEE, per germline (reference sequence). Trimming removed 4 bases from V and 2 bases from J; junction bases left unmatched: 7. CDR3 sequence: CASSPSGGSTDTQYF. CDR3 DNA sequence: TGTGCCAGCAGCCCATCCGGGGGGTCCACAGATACGCAGTATTTT.

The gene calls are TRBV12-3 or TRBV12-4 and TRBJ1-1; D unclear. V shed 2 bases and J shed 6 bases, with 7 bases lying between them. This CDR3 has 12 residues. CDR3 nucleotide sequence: TGTGCCAGCAGTTTAATCTACCCTGAAGCTTTCTTT. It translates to CASSLIYPEAFF.

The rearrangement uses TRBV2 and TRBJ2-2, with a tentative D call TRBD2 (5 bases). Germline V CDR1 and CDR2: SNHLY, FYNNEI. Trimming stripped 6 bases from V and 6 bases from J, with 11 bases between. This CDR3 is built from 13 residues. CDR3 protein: CASSATRPGELFF. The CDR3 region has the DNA TGTGCCAGCAGCGCTACTAGGCCCGGGGAGCTGTTTTTT.

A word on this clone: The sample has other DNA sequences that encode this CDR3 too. The CDR3: CASSTGQGSYNEQFF. The CDR3 DNA reads TGTGCCAGCAGCACCGGACAGGGCTCCTACAATGAGCAGTTCTTC. The chain couples TRBV9 to TRBJ2-1; 8 positions match TRBD1. This CDR3 has 15 residues. The V gene end was trimmed by 4 bases and the J gene end by 0 bases; junction bases not matched to a gene: 3. CDR1 is SGDLS, CDR2 YYNGEE, per germline. Together with reference TRBV9 and TRBJ2-1, the CDR3 gives the full variable domain: DSGVTQTPKHLITATGQRVTLRCSPRSGDLSVYWYQQSLDQGLQFLIQYYNGEERAKGNILERFSAQQFPDLHSELNLSSLELGDSALYFCASSTGQGSYNEQFFGPGTRLTVL.

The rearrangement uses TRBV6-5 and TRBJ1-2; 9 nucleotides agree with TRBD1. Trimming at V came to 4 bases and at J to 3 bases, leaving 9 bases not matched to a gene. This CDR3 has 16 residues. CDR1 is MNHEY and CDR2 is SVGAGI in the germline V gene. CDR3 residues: CASSFMFTGGDYGYTF. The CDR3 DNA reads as TGTGCCAGCAGTTTTATGTTTACAGGGGGCGACTATGGCTACACCTTC.

The CDR3 region is CASSLFDRNTEAFF. The CDR3 nucleotides read TGTGCCAGCAGCTTGTTTGACAGAAACACTGAAGCTTTCTTT. This rearrangement joins TRBV5-6 to TRBJ1-1; TRBD1 might be the D (5 bases). The length of the CDR3 is 14 residues. Germline assignment: CDR1 SGHDT and CDR2 YYEEEE. V was shortened by 1 base and J by 2 bases, with 9 bases between the two germline ends.

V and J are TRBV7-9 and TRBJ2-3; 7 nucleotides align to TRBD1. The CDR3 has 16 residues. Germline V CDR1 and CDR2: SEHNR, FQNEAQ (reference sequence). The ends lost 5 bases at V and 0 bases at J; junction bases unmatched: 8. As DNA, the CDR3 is TGTGCCAGCAGCCGTACGGGACAGCTTAGCACAGATACGCAGTATTTT. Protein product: CASSRTGQLSTDTQYF.

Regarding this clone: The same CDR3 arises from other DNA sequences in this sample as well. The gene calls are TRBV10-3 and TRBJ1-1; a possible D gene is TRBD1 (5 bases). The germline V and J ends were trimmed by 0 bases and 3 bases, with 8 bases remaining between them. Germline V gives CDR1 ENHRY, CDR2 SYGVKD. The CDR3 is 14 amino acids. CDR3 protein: CAISESGGDTEAFF. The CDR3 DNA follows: TGTGCCATCAGTGAGTCGGGGGGGGACACTGAAGCTTTCTTT.

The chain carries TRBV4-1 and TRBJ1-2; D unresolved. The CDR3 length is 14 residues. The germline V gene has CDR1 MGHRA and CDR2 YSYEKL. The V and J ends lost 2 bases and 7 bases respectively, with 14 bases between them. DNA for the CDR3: TGCGCCAGCAGCCAACCTCCACTACCGGCTGGCTACACCTTC. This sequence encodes CASSQPPLPAGYTF.

CDR3 loop: CASSLELSLSYEQYF. The CDR3 nucleotides read TGCGCCAGCAGCTTGGAATTATCTCTCTCCTACGAGCAGTACTTC. The V gene is TRBV5-1, the J gene TRBJ2-7; no clear D gene. Germline CDR1 and CDR2: SGHRS and YFSETQ. CDR3 size: 15 residues. The V end was cut by 0 bases, the J end by 0 bases, with 10 bases between.

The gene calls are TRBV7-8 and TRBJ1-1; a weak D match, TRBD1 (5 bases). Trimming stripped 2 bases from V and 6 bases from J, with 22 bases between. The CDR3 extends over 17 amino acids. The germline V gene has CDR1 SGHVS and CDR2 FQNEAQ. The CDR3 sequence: CASSLLGKTVQTPEAFF. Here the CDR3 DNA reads TGTGCCAGCAGCTTACTGGGAAAGACAGTCCAAACGCCTGAAGCTTTCTTT.

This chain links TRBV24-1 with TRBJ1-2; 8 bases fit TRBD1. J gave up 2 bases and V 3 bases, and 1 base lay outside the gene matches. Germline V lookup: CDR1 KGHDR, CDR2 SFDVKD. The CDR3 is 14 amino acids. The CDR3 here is CATSDRTGNYGYTF. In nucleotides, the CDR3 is TGTGCCACCAGTGATCGGACAGGGAACTATGGCTACACCTTC.

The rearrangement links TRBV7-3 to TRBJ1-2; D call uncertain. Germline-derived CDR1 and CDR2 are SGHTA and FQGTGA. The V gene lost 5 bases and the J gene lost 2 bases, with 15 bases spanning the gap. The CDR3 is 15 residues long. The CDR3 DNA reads TGTGCCAGCAGCCCTCGGATGGGAGTGAACTATGGCTACACCTTC. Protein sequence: CASSPRMGVNYGYTF.

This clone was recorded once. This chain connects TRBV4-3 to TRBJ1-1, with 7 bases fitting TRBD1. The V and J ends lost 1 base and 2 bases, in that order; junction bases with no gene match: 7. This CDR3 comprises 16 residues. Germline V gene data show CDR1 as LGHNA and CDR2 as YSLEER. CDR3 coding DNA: TGCGCCAGCAGCCAAGGGATGACAGGGACTAACACTGAAGCTTTCTTT. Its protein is CASSQGMTGTNTEAFF.

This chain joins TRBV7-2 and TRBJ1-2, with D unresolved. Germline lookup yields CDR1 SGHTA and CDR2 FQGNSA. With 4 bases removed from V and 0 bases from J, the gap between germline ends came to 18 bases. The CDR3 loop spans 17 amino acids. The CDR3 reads CASSSPSGYPSNYGYTF. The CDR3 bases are TGTGCCAGCAGCTCCCCCTCGGGGTACCCGTCTAACTATGGCTACACCTTC.

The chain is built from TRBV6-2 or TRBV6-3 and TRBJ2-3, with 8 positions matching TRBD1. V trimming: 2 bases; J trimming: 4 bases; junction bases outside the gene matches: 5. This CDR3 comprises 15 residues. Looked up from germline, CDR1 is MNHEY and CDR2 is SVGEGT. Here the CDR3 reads CASSYRDRPPDTQYF. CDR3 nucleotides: TGTGCCAGCAGTTACCGGGACAGGCCCCCAGATACGCAGTATTTT.

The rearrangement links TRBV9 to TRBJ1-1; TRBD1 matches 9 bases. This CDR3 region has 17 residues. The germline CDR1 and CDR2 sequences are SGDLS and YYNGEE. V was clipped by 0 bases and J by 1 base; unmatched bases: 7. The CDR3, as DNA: TGTGCCAGCAGCGTAGTAGACAGGGGGATGTGGAACACTGAAGCTTTCTTT. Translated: CASSVVDRGMWNTEAFF.